The 15 T cell receptor beta chains listed next were all sequenced from one sample in a study of shared clonotypes between healthy human individuals. CD8 cells regarded as naive lacked CD45RO, were positively chosen for CCR7, and omitted terminally differentiated effector memory CD45RA+ cells. Profiling relied on immunoSEQ multiplex PCR, and the TCRdb table lists in-frame clones only, not all of them. The sample has about 820,000 clones; over 90% are singletons. The sequenced sample consisted of naive CD8+ T cells sorted from blood. All receptors derive from a man aged 25-45 years in good health.

The chain is built from TRBV6-1 and TRBJ2-3; D is unresolved. Germline V CDR1 and CDR2: MNHNS, SASEGT. This CDR3 region has 15 residues. Trimming cost V 7 bases and J 0 bases, with 14 bases left between them. The CDR3, as DNA: TGTGCCAGCACGCGCCTTGGCGAAAGCACAGATACGCAGTATTTT. Translation: CASTRLGESTDTQYF.

This rearrangement joins TRBV4-1 to TRBJ2-7; a weak D match, TRBD2 (5 bases). Per germline, CDR1 MGHRA and CDR2 YSYEKL. The CDR3 contains 15 residues. Trimming shortened V by 0 bases and J by 7 bases, and 16 bases separated the two germline ends. The CDR3 sequence is CASSQESGSVLEQYF. CDR3 coding DNA: TGCGCCAGCAGCCAAGAGAGTGGGAGCGTCTTGGAGCAGTACTTC.

The V call is TRBV29-1, the J call TRBJ1-1, with D uncertain. V lost 4 bases, J lost 0 bases, and 9 bases lay in between. This CDR3 contains 13 residues. Germline V lookup: CDR1 SQVTM, CDR2 ANQGSEA. DNA for the CDR3: TGCAGCGTTGTAATCACCTTGAACACTGAAGCTTTCTTT. This translates into CSVVITLNTEAFF.

The chain is built from TRBV9 and TRBJ2-7, with 12 nucleotides matching TRBD1. The trim removed 4 bases at V and 5 bases at J, leaving 7 bases unmatched. This CDR3 spans 15 amino acids. The germline V gene encodes CDR1 SGDLS and CDR2 YYNGEE. In DNA form, the CDR3 reads TGTGCCAGCAGCCCATCCGGGACAGGGGGCCACGAGCAGTACTTC. This sequence encodes CASSPSGTGGHEQYF.

V usage is TRBV7-9 and J usage is TRBJ1-1, with D unclear. Germline CDR1 and CDR2: SEHNR and FQNEAQ (reference sequence). V dropped 1 base and J dropped 6 bases, with 3 bases sitting between them. The length of the CDR3 is 11 residues. CDR3 residues: CASSLDAEAFF. The CDR3 DNA follows: TGTGCCAGCAGCTTAGATGCTGAAGCTTTCTTT.

The chain joins TRBV28 to TRBJ1-5; D gene uncertain. Per germline, CDR1 MDHEN and CDR2 SYDVKM. The CDR3 sequence is 16 residues long. Trimming removed 6 bases from V and 6 bases from J, with 21 bases in between. In DNA, the CDR3 is TGTGCCAGCAGATCTATTGGCGGGCCTGGGTTTCAGCCCCAGCATTTT. Its translation is CASRSIGGPGFQPQHF. Combining the CDR3 with reference TRBV28 and TRBJ1-5 gives the whole variable domain DVKVTQSSRYLVKRTGEKVFLECVQDMDHENMFWYRQDPGLGLRLIYFSYDVKMKEKGDIPEGYSVSREKKERFSLILESASTNQTSMYLCASRSIGGPGFQPQHFGDGTRLSIL.

The gene calls are TRBV11-3 and TRBJ2-1; 9 nucleotides line up with TRBD1. CDR1 and CDR2 from the germline V gene are SGHNT and YENEEA. With V trimmed by 1 base and J by 7 bases, 8 bases remained unmatched. The CDR3 loop spans 16 amino acids. The CDR3 DNA is TGTGCCAGCAGCTTAGGTGTCCCCGACAGGGGGAATGAGCAGTTCTTC. As protein: CASSLGVPDRGNEQFF.

The chain is built from TRBV29-1 and TRBJ2-3; the match to TRBD1 covers 8 bases. CDR1 and CDR2 from the germline V gene are SQVTM and ANQGSEA. The CDR3 is 17 residues long. Trimming at V came to 7 bases and at J to 2 bases, leaving 17 bases not matched to a gene. For the CDR3, the DNA is TGCAGCGCCGTGACAGGGGACCTCGATCCTTTCACAGATACGCAGTATTTT. This sequence encodes CSAVTGDLDPFTDTQYF.

The rearrangement links TRBV5-5 to TRBJ2-3; 8 nucleotides align to TRBD2. J gave up 0 bases and V 1 base, and 7 bases lay outside the gene matches. The germline V gene has CDR1 SGHKS and CDR2 YYEKEE (reference sequence). CDR3 length: 17 residues. The CDR3 protein is CASSLIMSGGSTDTQYF. The CDR3 nucleotides read TGTGCCAGCAGCTTGATCATGAGCGGGGGCAGCACAGATACGCAGTATTTT.

The V and J genes are TRBV4-1 and TRBJ2-7; 9 bases agree with TRBD2. The junction had 5 bases not matched to a gene; V was cut back by 1 base and J by 1 base. Germline CDR1 is MGHRA and CDR2 is YSYEKL. The CDR3 spans 16 residues. The DNA of the CDR3 is TGCGCCAGCAGCCAAGCGGCTAGCGGGACTTCCTACGAGCAGTACTTC. Amino acid sequence: CASSQAASGTSYEQYF.

This rearrangement joins TRBV19 to TRBJ1-1, with D uncertain. Trimming shortened V by 2 bases and J by 1 base, and 5 bases separated the two germline ends. Germline-derived CDR1 and CDR2 are LNHDA and SQIVND (reference sequence). This CDR3 has 13 residues. The CDR3 region is CASSIFSNTEAFF. The CDR3 bases are TGTGCCAGTAGTATATTCTCGAACACTGAAGCTTTCTTT.

Comments on this clone: This same CDR3 is encoded by further DNA sequences in the sample. The genes are TRBV28 and TRBJ2-7; perhaps TRBD1 as D (5 bases). Between the trimmed V and J ends, which lost 6 bases and 1 base, there was a span of 7 bases. The CDR3 is 12 amino acids. Germline V CDR1 and CDR2: MDHEN, SYDVKM. The CDR3 here is CASSAGSYEQYF. In nucleotides, the CDR3 is TGTGCCAGCAGCGCAGGGTCCTACGAGCAGTACTTC.

This clone was observed a few times. Here the CDR3 DNA reads TGCGCCAGCAGCTTGGTGGCGGCTAATGAGGCACCCGAGCAGTTCTTC. This encodes CASSLVAANEAPEQFF. This chain links TRBV5-1 with TRBJ2-1; D is undetermined. There are 16 residues in the CDR3. The ends were cut back, 0 bases at V and 10 bases at J, with 20 bases in the middle. Germline CDR1 and CDR2: SGHRS and YFSETQ.

This chain uses TRBV6-1 with TRBJ1-4; 8 bases agree with TRBD1. Germline V CDR1 and CDR2: MNHNS, SASEGT. Trimming cost V 2 bases and J 8 bases; bases outside gene matches: 10. The CDR3 runs 16 residues. CDR3 sequence: CASSEFAGQGNEKLFF. DNA of the CDR3: TGTGCCAGCAGTGAATTCGCCGGACAGGGTAACGAAAAACTGTTTTTT.

The V gene is TRBV27, the J gene TRBJ2-3; tentative D call: TRBD1 (5 bases). Germline-derived CDR1 and CDR2 are MNHEY and SMNVEV (reference sequence). The CDR3 totals 15 residues. The V and J ends lost 2 bases and 3 bases respectively, with 12 bases between them. CDR3 bases: TGTGCCAGCAGTTTAGGAATCCAGGGTACAGATACGCAGTATTTT. Its translation: CASSLGIQGTDTQYF.